This T cell receptor beta chain was identified in a study of graft-versus-host responses after intestinal transplantation. Assay used: immunoSEQ multiplex PCR; TCRdb lists only in-frame clones, some missing. This sample has 60,000 to 90,000 clones, with 90% found just once. This clone came up once. Its antigen is undetermined. Trimming shortened V by 0 bases and J by 1 base, and 9 bases separated the two germline ends. Per the germline V gene, CDR1 is WSHSY and CDR2 is SAAADI. CDR3 size: 15 residues. The V and J genes are TRBV10-2 and TRBJ1-1, with a weak D call TRBD1 (5 bases). The specimen was unstimulated CD8+ T cells sorted from spleen or lymph node cells, collected before intestinal transplant. The sequence came from a human donor who received an intestinal transplant. CDR3 nucleotide sequence: TGCGCCAGCAGTGAGTCCATGGGGGGGAACACTGAAGCTTTCTTT. Translating it yields CASSESMGGNTEAFF.